This TCR beta chain was profiled in a study of cytomegalovirus exposure and HLA in healthy donors. General study results and limits: According to the study, 160 or so TCR beta chains were cytomegalovirus-associated.

The PCR employed 60 Vbeta primers together with 13 Jbeta primers. Generated by immunoSEQ multiplex PCR, the TCRdb table keeps only in-frame clones and is missing some. Of approximately 160,000 clones listed, 60% to 80% are singletons. Notes on this clone: Its antigen is currently unknown.

The clonotype originates from a woman aged 45-60 years in good health and CMV-seropositive. The specimen sequenced was PBMCs.

CDR3 nucleotide sequence: TGCGCCAGTGGCCGGGACAGGGGGAACAATGAGCAGTTCTTC. Translated: CASGRDRGNNEQFF. The chain carries TRBV5-1 and TRBJ2-1; 11 bases match TRBD1. CDR3 length: 14 residues. Trimming cost V 8 bases and J 5 bases; bases outside gene matches: 6. Germline CDR1 is SGHRS and CDR2 is YFSETQ.